A single sample is the source of the 30 T cell receptor beta chains below, sequenced in a study of glioma-infiltrating T cells. Amplification of TCR alpha and beta CDR3 regions from RNA used iRepertoire nested multiplex PCR. A single record per CDR3 protein comes from TCRdb applying MiXCR to the multiplex PCR reads. The sample yields 150,000 to 200,000 distinct CDR3 sequences, about 31% seen once. Sequenced sample: glioma tissue, nonneoplastic brain tissue, or PBMCs (not recorded which). Receptor source: a human donor with low-grade glioma or glioblastoma, undergoing nonglioma brain surgery, or in good health (not recorded which).

V is TRBV5-1 and J is TRBJ2-3; D uncertain. In germline, CDR1 is SGHRS, CDR2 YFSETQ. The CDR3 has 16 amino acids. The V and J ends lost 2 bases and 0 bases respectively, with 13 bases between them. CDR3 loop: CASSFRRTVSTDTQYF. The CDR3 bases are TGCGCCAGCAGCTTCCGGCGCACAGTTAGCACAGATACGCAGTATTTT.

This clonotype came up many times. The chain combines TRBV18 with TRBJ1-1, with a weak D call TRBD1 (6 bases). CDR1 and CDR2 from the germline V gene are KGHSH and LQKENI. The V end was cut by 4 bases, the J end by 4 bases, with 10 bases between. This CDR3 comprises 13 residues. The CDR3 protein is CASSLRGGTEAFF. The CDR3 DNA is TGTGCCAGCTCACTTAGAGGGGGCACTGAAGCTTTCTTT.

This clonotype was counted a single time. This rearrangement joins TRBV9 to TRBJ2-7; 8 bases match TRBD1. CDR1 and CDR2 (germline): SGDLS, YYNGEE. The CDR3 contains 15 residues. Trimming removed 3 bases from V and 2 bases from J; junction bases left unmatched: 7. CDR3: CASSAQGARAYEQYF. The CDR3 DNA reads TGTGCCAGCAGCGCTCAGGGGGCGAGGGCCTACGAGCAGTACTTC.

Comments on this clonotype: This sequence may be a read error, since a much larger clone differs from it by one base. This chain uses TRBV6-1 with TRBJ2-6, with D perhaps being TRBD1 or TRBD2 (5 bases each). CDR3 length: 17 residues. In germline, CDR1 is MNHNS, CDR2 SASEGT. CDR3 sequence (DNA): TGTGCCAGCAGTGAAGGGGTGAGGGGCTCTGGGGCCAACGTCCTGGCTTTC. Protein: CASSEGVRGSGANVLAF.

This clonotype was seen many times. The chain employs TRBV6-4 and TRBJ2-5; TRBD1 might be the D (6 bases). The CDR3 is 13 residues long. The V end was cut by 0 bases, the J end by 7 bases, with 9 bases between. Germline V gene sequence: CDR1 MRHNA, CDR2 SNTAGT. The CDR3: CASSDSQGSTQYF. The CDR3 bases are TGTGCCAGCAGTGACTCCCAGGGGTCGACCCAGTACTTC.

A note on this clonotype: Possible read error: a much larger clone is one base away. This chain connects TRBV14 to TRBJ2-7, with 7 positions matching TRBD2. The CDR3 consists of 13 residues. Germline values: CDR1 SGHDN, CDR2 FVKESK. The ends lost 3 bases at V and 3 bases at J; junction bases unmatched: 2. This CDR3 is CASSQGGDYEQYF. The DNA for the CDR3 is TGTGCCAGCAGCCAGGGGGGGGACTACGAGCAGTACTTC. Using reference TRBV14 and TRBJ2-7 for the parts outside the CDR3, the full variable domain is EAGVTQFPSHSVIEKGQTVTLRCDPISGHDNLYWYRRVMGKEIKFLLHFVKESKQDESGMPNNRFLAERTGGTYSTLKVQPAELEDSGVYFCASSQGGDYEQYFGPGTRLTVT.

Worth noting for this clonotype: Given a much more abundant clone one base away, this may be a read error. V gene TRBV14 combines with J gene TRBJ1-1, with D possibly TRBD1 on 5 matching bases. Germline V gene sequence: CDR1 SGHDN, CDR2 FVKESK. V lost 3 bases and J 4 bases, leaving 12 bases between the germline ends. CDR3 size: 14 residues. CDR3 loop: CASSHPGGSTEAFF. In DNA form, the CDR3 reads TGTGCCAGCAGCCATCCCGGGGGGTCCACTGAAGCTTTCTTT. Combining the CDR3 with reference TRBV14 and TRBJ1-1 gives the whole variable domain EAGVTQFPSHSVIEKGQTVTLRCDPISGHDNLYWYRRVMGKEIKFLLHFVKESKQDESGMPNNRFLAERTGGTYSTLKVQPAELEDSGVYFCASSHPGGSTEAFFGQGTRLTVV.

Details on this clonotype: This may come from a read error, since a much larger clone is one base off. This chain connects TRBV10-3 to TRBJ1-1; D gene unclear. Germline values: CDR1 ENHRY, CDR2 SYGVKD. This CDR3 contains 12 residues. The CDR3 DNA follows: TGTGTCATCAGTGAGTCGAGATCTGAAGCTTTCTTT. Its translation is CVISESRSEAFF.

This clonotype was detected many times. The chain combines TRBV29-1 with TRBJ2-1; 13 bases match TRBD2. CDR3 size: 15 residues. Germline V gene data show CDR1 as SQVTM and CDR2 as ANQGSEA. Trimming at V came to 5 bases and at J to 4 bases, leaving 5 bases not matched to a gene. The DNA of the CDR3 is TGCAGCGTTTCACGGACTAGCGGGGGTTACAATGAGCAGTTCTTC. Translation: CSVSRTSGGYNEQFF.

In this sample, this clonotype turned up many times. V is TRBV7-2 and J is TRBJ2-7, with D possibly called TRBD1 or TRBD2 (6 bases each). Germline assignment: CDR1 SGHTA and CDR2 FQGNSA. This CDR3 spans 14 amino acids. V lost 5 bases and J 5 bases, leaving 16 bases between the germline ends. The CDR3 reads CASSQSGAIHEQYF. CDR3 nucleotide sequence: TGTGCCAGCAGCCAATCGGGGGCGATCCACGAGCAGTACTTC.

This clonotype has at least ten counts. The CDR3 region is CASSLALPVETQYF. The CDR3 DNA follows: TGCGCCAGCAGCTTGGCCCTCCCCGTTGAGACCCAGTACTTC. The chain carries TRBV5-1 and TRBJ2-5; D gene unclear. This CDR3 comprises 14 residues. The germline CDR1 and CDR2 sequences are SGHRS and YFSETQ. V lost 0 bases and J lost 5, with 11 bases in between. Full variable domain (remainder filled in from reference TRBV5-1 and TRBJ2-5): KAGVTQTPRYLIKTRGQQVTLSCSPISGHRSVSWYQQTPGQGLQFLFEYFSETQRNKGNFPGRFSGRQFSNSRSEMNVSTLELGDSALYLCASSLALPVETQYFGPGTRLLVL.

This clonotype was seen ten or more times. The chain is built from TRBV6-2 or TRBV6-3 and TRBJ2-1; 10 bases agree with TRBD2. The CDR3 runs 20 residues. The germline V gene has CDR1 MNHEY and CDR2 SVGEGT. The trim removed 0 bases at V and 7 bases at J, leaving 18 bases unmatched. The CDR3 reads CASSYSFNIFRGTSENEQFF. CDR3 DNA sequence: TGTGCCAGCAGTTACTCCTTTAATATTTTTCGGGGGACTAGCGAGAATGAGCAGTTCTTC.

In the case of this clonotype: A much larger clone differs from this one at a single base, so this may be a read error. Given the absence of the conserved phenylalanine or tryptophan at the CDR3 end, a read error is likely. V is TRBV29-1 and J is TRBJ2-2; possibly TRBD1 for D (6 bases). V was pared by 6 bases and J by 0 bases, with 11 bases between. This CDR3 has 14 amino acids. Germline V CDR1 and CDR2: SQVTM, ANQGSEA. Here the CDR3 reads CSVGQGSNTGELFS. CDR3 coding DNA: TGCAGCGTAGGGCAGGGGTCGAACACCGGGGAGCTGTTTTCT.

This clonotype has ten or more counts. This chain joins TRBV28 and TRBJ2-2; no clear D. The CDR3 length is 16 residues. Between the trimmed V and J ends, which lost 3 bases and 5 bases, there was a span of 16 bases. CDR1 MDHEN and CDR2 SYDVKM come from the germline V gene. The CDR3 loop reads CASSFALHLRTGELFF. In DNA, the CDR3 is TGTGCCAGCAGTTTCGCCCTCCACCTAAGGACCGGGGAGCTGTTTTTT. The full variable domain, with the rest looked up from reference TRBV28 and TRBJ2-2, is DVKVTQSSRYLVKRTGEKVFLECVQDMDHENMFWYRQDPGLGLRLIYFSYDVKMKEKGDIPEGYSVSREKKERFSLILESASTNQTSMYLCASSFALHLRTGELFFGEGSRLTVL.

This clonotype was seen a few times. This chain links TRBV5-1 with TRBJ1-1; TRBD1 might be the D (5 bases). With 4 bases removed from V and 4 bases from J, the gap between germline ends came to 26 bases. The CDR3 is 18 residues long. Germline CDR1 SGHRS, CDR2 YFSETQ. In DNA, the CDR3 is TGCGCCAGCAGCCTCGGAGCGGGGGGGAGGGCCCGGGGCACTGAAGCTTTCTTT. Its protein is CASSLGAGGRARGTEAFF.

This clonotype occurred many times. The V and J genes are TRBV27 and TRBJ1-5; tentatively, D is TRBD1 (6 bases). The V gene's germline CDR1 is MNHEY and CDR2 SMNVEV (reference sequence). V was trimmed by 3 bases and J by 4 bases, leaving 7 bases between them. The CDR3 extends over 13 amino acids. The CDR3 coding sequence is TGTGCCAGCAGTTTCAGGGGTAATCAGCCCCAGCATTTT. This codes for CASSFRGNQPQHF.

For this clonotype: A read error may be the cause here, since a much bigger clone is one base away. The chain uses TRBV7-2 and TRBJ2-1, with D uncertain. CDR1 and CDR2 from the germline V gene are SGHTA and FQGNSA. There are 15 residues in the CDR3. The DNA of the CDR3 is TGTGCCAGCAGCTTAGTTTTGGGCGGAACCAATCAGCAGTTCTTC. It yields the protein CASSLVLGGTNQQFF. Full variable domain (missing parts from reference TRBV7-2 and TRBJ2-1): GAGVSQSPSNKVTEKGKDVELRCDPISGHTALYWYRQSLGQGLEFLIYFQGNSAPDKSGLPSDRFSAERTGGSVSTLTIQRTQQEDSAVYLCASSLVLGGTNQQFFGPGTRLTVL.

There are many counts of this clonotype. V gene TRBV7-2 combines with J gene TRBJ2-3, with D possibly TRBD1 on 6 matching bases. Per germline, CDR1 SGHTA and CDR2 FQGNSA. Trimming removed 2 bases from V and 5 bases from J, with 11 bases in between. The CDR3 contains 14 residues. DNA for the CDR3: TGTGCCAGCAGCTTACGCAGGGGAGAAGATACGCAGTATTTT. Translating gives CASSLRRGEDTQYF.

By frequency in the sample, this clonotype is medium-sized. The V gene is TRBV7-2, the J gene TRBJ2-3; 10 positions agree with TRBD2. The germline V gene encodes CDR1 SGHTA and CDR2 FQGNSA. The CDR3 has 13 residues. The V gene end was trimmed by 6 bases and the J gene end by 6 bases; junction bases not matched to a gene: 3. For the CDR3, the DNA is TGTGCCAGCAGAGCGGGAGGGCCGGATACGCAGTATTTT. It codes for CASRAGGPDTQYF.

This clonotype was observed at least ten times. The rearrangement links TRBV4-1 to TRBJ2-1; 12 positions agree with TRBD2. CDR3 length: 15 amino acids. CDR1 MGHRA and CDR2 YSYEKL come from the germline V gene. V was clipped by 1 base and J by 9 bases; unmatched bases: 4. The CDR3 nucleotides are TGCGCCAGCAGCCAAGGGACTAGCGGGACTAGTGAGCAGTTCTTC. Translating gives CASSQGTSGTSEQFF.

V usage is TRBV28 and J usage is TRBJ2-7; 11 nucleotides match TRBD1. The CDR3 runs to 13 residues. Unmatched junction bases numbered 5, after V lost 8 bases and J lost 5 bases. Germline CDR1 is MDHEN and CDR2 is SYDVKM. CDR3 in DNA: TGTGCCAGCGGGACAGGGGGGTACAACGAGCAGTACTTC. Its protein product is CASGTGGYNEQYF.

V usage is TRBV4-2 and J usage is TRBJ2-1; the D call may be TRBD1 or TRBD2 (6 bases each). The CDR3 consists of 15 residues. Trimming shortened V by 4 bases and J by 12 bases, and 22 bases separated the two germline ends. Per the germline V gene, CDR1 is LGHNA and CDR2 is YNFKEQ. CDR3 region: CASSREISGGHRQFF. The CDR3 coding sequence is TGTGCCAGCAGCCGAGAGATAAGTGGGGGGCACCGGCAGTTCTTC.

This clonotype was detected ten times or more. Here the CDR3 DNA reads TGTGCCAGTTGTCAGGGGCTCCCCACAGATACGCAGTATTTT. Its protein product is CASCQGLPTDTQYF. The chain employs TRBV6-1 and TRBJ2-3; maybe TRBD1 (6 bases). The germline V gene encodes CDR1 MNHNS and CDR2 SASEGT. The CDR3 length is 14 residues. Trimming removed 9 bases from V and 2 bases from J, with 15 bases in between.

Ten or more counts support this clonotype. Germline is not matched at one junction end, which may reflect a read error. The chain couples TRBV14 to TRBJ2-7; D remains ambiguous. Germline CDR1 and CDR2: SGHDN and FVKESK. The CDR3 contains 12 residues. CDR3 DNA sequence: TGTGCCAGCAGCCAAGTCGAACTCGAGAAGTACTTC. It is translated as CASSQVELEKYF. Variable domain in full (rest from reference TRBV14 and TRBJ2-7): EAGVTQFPSHSVIEKGQTVTLRCDPISGHDNLYWYRRVMGKEIKFLLHFVKESKQDESGMPNNRFLAERTGGTYSTLKVQPAELEDSGVYFCASSQVELEKYFGPGTRLTVT.

This chain joins TRBV20-1 and TRBJ2-5, with TRBD1 matching 8 bases. J lost 2 bases, V lost 4 bases, and 3 bases had no gene match. The CDR3 has 13 residues. Germline CDR1 and CDR2: DFQATT and SNEGSKA (reference sequence). Here the CDR3 reads CSANTGGQETQYF. For the CDR3, the DNA is TGCAGTGCTAACACAGGGGGACAAGAGACCCAGTACTTC.

This rearrangement joins TRBV12-5 to TRBJ2-1, with a possible D match to TRBD1 (6 bases). Germline CDR1 reads LGHNT; CDR2 reads FRNRAP. V lost 1 base and J 6 bases, leaving 16 bases between the germline ends. The CDR3 is 16 residues long. The CDR3 DNA is TGTGCTAGTGGTTTGGAAGTGTCGGGGACACCCAATGAGCAGTTCTTC. Encoded protein: CASGLEVSGTPNEQFF.

This clonotype came up many times. The chain carries TRBV27 and TRBJ2-1; 11 bases are shared with TRBD2. The CDR3 totals 16 residues. In germline, CDR1 is MNHEY, CDR2 SMNVEV (reference sequence). V trimming: 1 base; J trimming: 9 bases; junction bases outside the gene matches: 8. CDR3 in amino acids: CASSLYVAGGVGEQFF. In DNA, the CDR3 is TGTGCCAGCAGTTTATATGTAGCGGGAGGGGTCGGTGAGCAGTTCTTC.

The genes are TRBV12-3 or TRBV12-4 and TRBJ2-7; TRBD1 aligns across 7 bases. Trimming removed 4 bases from V and 2 bases from J; junction bases left unmatched: 8. CDR3 length equals 15 residues. The CDR3 region is CASSWTGTAAYEQYF. The CDR3 DNA sequence: TGTGCCAGCAGTTGGACCGGGACAGCAGCCTACGAGCAGTACTTC.

This clonotype has a count of ten or more. The chain joins TRBV7-9 to TRBJ1-2; D call uncertain. In germline, CDR1 is SEHNR, CDR2 FQNEAQ (reference sequence). The CDR3 is made up of 14 amino acids. V shed 0 bases and J shed 2 bases, with 7 bases lying between them. The CDR3 spells CASSLAQANYGYTF. The CDR3 bases are TGTGCCAGCAGCTTAGCCCAGGCGAACTATGGCTACACCTTC.

This clonotype has ten or more counts. The genes are TRBV20-1 and TRBJ2-3; D ambiguous. The germline CDR1 and CDR2 sequences are DFQATT and SNEGSKA (reference sequence). The germline V and J ends were trimmed by 3 bases and 4 bases, with 11 bases remaining between them. This CDR3 contains 13 residues. The CDR3 DNA is TGCAGTGCTAGTGGTGGCACCCCAGATACGCAGTATTTT. Translating it yields CSASGGTPDTQYF.